The present entry profiles one TCR beta chain with its context. Trimming cost V 1 base and J 3 bases, with 12 bases left between them. The CDR3 consists of 16 residues. In germline, CDR1 is SGHDN, CDR2 FVKESK. This sample is part of a study of T cell changes during pregnancy in multiple sclerosis. Using immunoSEQ multiplex PCR, the repertoire was profiled, and TCRdb retains in-frame clones only, with some absent. Among around 62,000 clones, about 92% were seen once, and the ten largest hold about 2%. The rearrangement joins TRBV14 to TRBJ2-2, with a weak D call TRBD2 (6 bases). The specimen comprised peripheral blood, sampled in the second trimester of pregnancy. The sequence was obtained from a female donor in good health, enrolled as a control in a pregnancy study. This CDR3 is CASSQAVAEYTGELFF. CDR3 nucleotide sequence: TGTGCCAGCAGCCAAGCTGTAGCGGAATACACCGGGGAGCTGTTTTTT.